This is a list of T cell receptor beta chains from one sample in a study of T cell clonotyping in hematopoietic cell transplantation. TCRdb keeps only in-frame clones here, not all; method: immunoSEQ multiplex PCR. The sample includes about 41,000 clones, 85% of them seen just once. Sequenced here: peripheral blood mononuclear cells, sampled before stem cell transplant. Receptor source: a man between 60 and 75 years old with acute myeloid leukemia. Some clones in this sample may be carry-over from other donors' samples. Each CDR3 is given with its conserved first and last residue. D genes are given only for firm matches. Where a row states a size, it is once, few, many or the class of an expanded clone; other rows omit it.

CDR3aa,CDR3nt,d_gene,abundance,j_gene,v_gene
CASRRGTEPGYTF,TGTGCCAGCAGACGAGGGACTGAGCCTGGCTACACCTTC,NA,once,TRBJ1-2,TRBV28
CASRTRGEVTDTQYF,TGTGCCAGTAGAACGCGGGGGGAGGTCACAGATACGCAGTATTTT,TRBD2,NA,TRBJ2-3,TRBV19
CASSLIQGAPGELFF,TGCGCCAGCAGCTTGATACAGGGGGCCCCCGGGGAGCTGTTTTTT,TRBD1,once,TRBJ2-2,TRBV5-1
CASSQEMEDVNTEAFF,TGCGCCAGCAGCCAAGAAATGGAGGACGTCAACACTGAAGCTTTCTTT,NA,NA,TRBJ1-1,TRBV4-1
CASSYSQDGGPPLHF,TGTGCCAGCAGTTACTCGCAGGACGGGGGGCCACCCCTCCACTTT,NA,few,TRBJ1-6,TRBV6-6
CSGQTGPSYEQYF,TGCAGCGGGCAGACAGGGCCCTCCTACGAGCAGTACTTC,TRBD1,NA,TRBJ2-7,TRBV29-1
CASSIFRPGGLTNYGYTF,TGTGCCAGTAGTATCTTCCGCCCGGGGGGCCTGACTAACTATGGCTACACCTTC,NA,few,TRBJ1-2,TRBV19
CASSLRTGSPQPQHF,TGTGCCAGCAGTTTAAGGACAGGGAGCCCTCAGCCCCAGCATTTT,TRBD1,NA,TRBJ1-5,TRBV27
CSVRDATDTQYF,TGCAGCGTTAGGGACGCCACAGATACGCAGTATTTT,NA,NA,TRBJ2-3,TRBV29-1
CASIGRAPGNTIYF,TGTGCCAGCATTGGCAGGGCGCCTGGAAACACCATATATTTT,NA,NA,TRBJ1-3,TRBV11-3
CASSAEGGIREAFF,TGTGCCAGCAGTGCCGAAGGGGGAATTCGCGAAGCTTTCTTT,NA,NA,TRBJ1-1,TRBV25-1
CASSAQGLNNSPLHF,TGTGCCAGCAGTGCCCAGGGCCTGAATAATTCACCCCTCCACTTT,NA,NA,TRBJ1-6,TRBV2
CATSRDVGGTAEAFF,TGTGCCACCAGCAGAGATGTAGGGGGAACGGCTGAAGCTTTCTTT,NA,NA,TRBJ1-1,TRBV15
CASSIQNTEAFF,TGTGCCAGTAGTATCCAGAACACTGAAGCTTTCTTT,NA,NA,TRBJ1-1,TRBV19
CSAQIGNEQFF,TGCAGTGCTCAGATCGGCAATGAGCAGTTCTTC,NA,once,TRBJ2-1,TRBV20-1
CASSLRQGRTEAFF,TGCGCCAGCAGCTTGAGGCAGGGTAGAACTGAAGCTTTCTTT,NA,NA,TRBJ1-1,TRBV5-1
CASSYSGSSTDTQYF,TGTGCCAGCAGTTACTCAGGATCAAGCACAGATACGCAGTATTTT,NA,NA,TRBJ2-3,TRBV6-5
CSAPRTDTQYF,TGCAGTGCTCCCAGGACGGATACGCAGTATTTT,NA,once,TRBJ2-3,TRBV20-1
CASSRLRNQPQHF,TGTGCTAGCAGTCGTTTGCGCAATCAGCCCCAGCATTTT,NA,NA,TRBJ1-5,TRBV27
CASSFDRGGAREQYF,TGTGCCAGCAGCTTTGATCGCGGGGGGGCTAGAGAGCAGTACTTC,TRBD2,NA,TRBJ2-7,TRBV13
CSVRQGGAFF,TGCAGCGTACGACAGGGCGGAGCTTTCTTT,TRBD1,once,TRBJ1-1,TRBV29-1
CASSAGIFWDRGKEKLFF,TGTGCCAGCAGCGCCGGCATCTTCTGGGACAGGGGCAAGGAAAAACTGTTTTTT,TRBD1,NA,TRBJ1-4,TRBV9
CSVDSGLENIQYF,TGCAGCGTTGATTCGGGATTAGAAAACATTCAGTACTTC,NA,NA,TRBJ2-4,TRBV29-1
CASTVSRTGRGYTF,TGCGCCAGCACAGTAAGTCGGACAGGTCGTGGCTACACCTTC,TRBD1,NA,TRBJ1-2,TRBV4-3
CASSIEQIAGRSYNEQFF,TGTGCCAGTAGTATAGAGCAGATAGCGGGGCGATCCTACAATGAGCAGTTCTTC,TRBD2,NA,TRBJ2-1,TRBV19
CASSSKWGAKNIQYF,TGTGCCAGCAGCTCAAAGTGGGGCGCCAAAAACATTCAGTACTTC,NA,NA,TRBJ2-4,TRBV7-2
CASSSPDFWGTDTQYF,TGTGCCAGCAGCTCCCCGGACTTTTGGGGCACAGATACGCAGTATTTT,NA,once,TRBJ2-3,TRBV11-2